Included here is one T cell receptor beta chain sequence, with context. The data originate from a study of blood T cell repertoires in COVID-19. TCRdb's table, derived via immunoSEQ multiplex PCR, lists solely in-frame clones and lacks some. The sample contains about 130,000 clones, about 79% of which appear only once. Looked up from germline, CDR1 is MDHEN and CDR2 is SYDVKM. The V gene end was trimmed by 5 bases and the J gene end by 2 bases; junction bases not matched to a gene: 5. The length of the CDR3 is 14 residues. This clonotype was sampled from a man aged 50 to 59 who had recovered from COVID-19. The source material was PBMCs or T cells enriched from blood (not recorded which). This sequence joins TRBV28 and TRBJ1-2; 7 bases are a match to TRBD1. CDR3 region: CASSQGDRNYGYTF. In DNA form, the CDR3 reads TGTGCCAGCAGTCAGGGGGATAGGAACTATGGCTACACCTTC.